A single sample is the source of the 21 T cell receptor beta chains below, sequenced in a study of T cell responses to AZD1222 COVID-19 vaccine. Profiled with immunoSEQ multiplex PCR; TCRdb holds only in-frame clones, not every one. Here the sample spans about 140,000 clones, roughly nine tenths being singletons. The specimen comprised peripheral blood, sampled on day 0 of AZD1222 vaccination. These receptors were collected from an adult in good health.

The V call is TRBV29-1, the J call TRBJ1-2, with D possibly TRBD1 on 5 matching bases. The germline V and J ends were trimmed by 0 bases and 6 bases, with 8 bases remaining between them. The CDR3 consists of 12 residues. Germline CDR1 and CDR2: SQVTM and ANQGSEA. Written as DNA, the CDR3 is TGCAGCGTTGAAGATCAAGGGGATGGCTACACCTTC. Translated: CSVEDQGDGYTF.

The chain employs TRBV7-3 and TRBJ2-7, with D possibly being TRBD1 or TRBD2 (6 bases each). CDR3 length: 15 residues. CDR1 SGHTA and CDR2 FQGTGA come from the germline V gene. The germline V and J ends were trimmed by 2 bases and 3 bases, with 14 bases remaining between them. CDR3 bases: TGTGCCAGCAGCTTAGAGGGGGGCCGGAGCTACGAGCAGTACTTC. Its protein is CASSLEGGRSYEQYF.

This chain joins TRBV5-6 and TRBJ1-2; TRBD1 matches at 9 bases. Germline values: CDR1 SGHDT, CDR2 YYEEEE. The CDR3 is made up of 15 amino acids. The trim removed 4 bases at V and 5 bases at J, leaving 9 bases unmatched. The CDR3 sequence: CASSSGTGWLYGYTF. For the CDR3, the DNA is TGTGCCAGCAGCAGCGGGACAGGGTGGTTGTATGGCTACACCTTC.

The chain carries TRBV19 and TRBJ2-7; D might be TRBD1 (5 bases). This CDR3 spans 14 amino acids. CDR1 and CDR2 from the germline V gene are LNHDA and SQIVND (reference sequence). V was shortened by 7 bases and J by 4 bases, with 17 bases between the two germline ends. CDR3 region: CASTDPGWPYEQYF. Written as DNA, the CDR3 is TGTGCCAGTACCGATCCAGGGTGGCCTTACGAGCAGTACTTC. The full variable domain, in which reference TRBV19 and TRBJ2-7 provide the parts outside the CDR3, is DGGITQSPKYLFRKEGQNVTLSCEQNLNHDAMYWYRQDPGQGLRLIYYSQIVNDFQKGDIAEGYSVSREKKESFPLTVTSAQKNPTAFYLCASTDPGWPYEQYFGPGTRLTVT.

J is TRBJ2-5 and V is TRBV2; 10 nucleotides agree with TRBD2. Germline V CDR1 and CDR2: SNHLY, FYNNEI. The CDR3 contains 14 residues. The J segment lost 2 bases and the V segment lost 6 bases, leaving 3 bases of the junction unmatched. Written as DNA, the CDR3 is TGTGCCAGCAGCAGACTAGCGGGTCAAGAGACCCAGTACTTC. Translating it yields CASSRLAGQETQYF.

The chain is built from TRBV12-3 or TRBV12-4 and TRBJ2-7; D possibly corresponds to TRBD1 (6 bases). With 5 bases removed from V and 7 bases from J, the gap between germline ends came to 9 bases. This CDR3 has 11 residues. Here the CDR3 reads CASSTRGEQYF. In nucleotides, the CDR3 is TGTGCCAGCAGTACCAGGGGAGAGCAGTACTTC.

This chain links TRBV5-6 with TRBJ2-5; D might be TRBD1 (6 bases). The V gene's germline CDR1 is SGHDT and CDR2 YYEEEE. The length of the CDR3 is 16 residues. V was shortened by 3 bases and J by 5 bases, with 20 bases between the two germline ends. CDR3 loop: CASSWGSGVWAETQYF. The CDR3 nucleotides are TGTGCCAGCAGCTGGGGCTCAGGGGTTTGGGCGGAGACCCAGTACTTC. The entire variable domain, with the rest obtained from reference TRBV5-6 and TRBJ2-5, is as follows: DAGVTQSPTHLIKTRGQQVTLRCSPKSGHDTVSWYQQALGQGPQFIFQYYEEEERQRGNFPDRFSGHQFPNYSSELNVNALLLGDSALYLCASSWGSGVWAETQYFGPGTRLLVL.

The chain is built from TRBV20-1 and TRBJ1-2, with D unclear. The CDR3 covers 10 residues. V was shortened by 4 bases and J by 6 bases, with 6 bases between the two germline ends. From germline, CDR1 is DFQATT and CDR2 SNEGSKA (reference sequence). The chain's CDR3 is CSAMSDGYTF. CDR3 coding DNA: TGCAGTGCTATGAGCGATGGCTACACCTTC.

This chain links TRBV3-1 (or the pseudogene TRBV3-2) with TRBJ2-7, with 7 positions matching TRBD2. The CDR3 covers 14 residues. Germline CDR1 reads LGHDT; CDR2 reads YNNKEL (reference sequence). J lost 3 bases, V lost 1 base, and 3 bases had no gene match. The chain's CDR3 is CASSQGGGGYEQYF. CDR3 bases: TGTGCCAGCAGCCAAGGCGGGGGAGGCTACGAGCAGTACTTC.

As to this clone: A junction boundary mismatches the germline segment, possibly from a read error. The rearrangement uses TRBV5-1 and TRBJ2-3, with TRBD2 matching 7 bases. This CDR3 contains 14 residues. CDR1 and CDR2 from the germline V gene are SGHRS and YFSETQ. The CDR3 region is CASSLETSRDTQYF. In DNA, the CDR3 is TGCGCCAGCAGCTTGGAGACTAGCAGAGATACGCAGTATTTT.

Turning to this clone: The junction departs from germline at one end; a sequencing error may be responsible. The V gene is TRBV6-1, the J gene TRBJ2-7; D is ambiguous. The CDR3 loop spans 11 amino acids. Germline CDR1 reads MNHNS; CDR2 reads SASEGT. The CDR3 region is CASSEAGGLAF. The DNA for the CDR3 is TGTGCCAGCAGTGAAGCTGGCGGTCTTGCATTC.

J is TRBJ1-2 and V is TRBV28, with no clear D. CDR1 MDHEN and CDR2 SYDVKM come from the germline V gene. The CDR3 extends over 13 amino acids. The V end was cut by 4 bases, the J end by 10 bases, with 16 bases between. The CDR3, as DNA: TGTGCCAGCAGTTCTCGGGGTAGGGATGACTACACCTTC. It specifies CASSSRGRDDYTF.

The J gene is TRBJ1-1, the V gene TRBV4-1; 8 bases map to TRBD1. The junction had 9 bases not matched to a gene; V was cut back by 4 bases and J by 11 bases. The CDR3 consists of 13 residues. CDR1 MGHRA and CDR2 YSYEKL come from the germline V gene. The CDR3 sequence: CASSPLGAGGAFF. Here the CDR3 DNA reads TGCGCCAGCAGCCCCCTTGGGGCAGGGGGCGCTTTCTTT.

V gene TRBV9 combines with J gene TRBJ2-1; weak D call: TRBD1 (6 bases). Per the germline V gene, CDR1 is SGDLS and CDR2 is YYNGEE. This CDR3 contains 16 residues. Trimming took off 3 bases at V and 8 bases at J, with 21 bases between the two ends. CDR3 in DNA: TGTGCCAGCAGCGGACTCGATCCTACAGGGTCGGATGAGCAGTTCTTC. Translating gives CASSGLDPTGSDEQFF.

This chain uses TRBV5-1 with TRBJ1-6, with TRBD1 identical over 8 bases. This CDR3 spans 18 amino acids. Germline loops: CDR1 SGHRS, CDR2 YFSETQ. Trimming removed 0 bases from V and 0 bases from J; junction bases left unmatched: 5. The CDR3 loop reads CASSLVGTGTSYNSPLHF. DNA for the CDR3: TGCGCCAGCAGCTTGGTCGGGACAGGCACCTCCTATAATTCACCCCTCCACTTT.

The CDR3 DNA follows: TGCGCCAGCAGCTTTATGAGCGGGAGCTCCTACAATGAGCAGTTCTTC. The encoded protein is CASSFMSGSSYNEQFF. This chain connects TRBV5-1 to TRBJ2-1; 8 bases are a match to TRBD2. V shed 2 bases and J 0 bases; nucleotides not matched to a gene: 4. Germline V gene lookup returns CDR1 SGHRS and CDR2 YFSETQ. This CDR3 contains 16 residues.

The genes are TRBV6-5 and TRBJ2-7; no clear D gene. V lost 6 bases and J lost 4, with 7 bases in between. The CDR3 consists of 11 residues. Germline CDR1 is MNHEY and CDR2 is SVGAGI. The CDR3 loop reads CASRTFYEQYF. CDR3 bases: TGTGCCAGCAGGACCTTTTACGAGCAGTACTTC.

This clone was seen only once. V is TRBV5-6 and J is TRBJ1-2, with D possibly being TRBD1 (5 bases). The CDR3 sequence is 15 residues long. Trimming took 1 base from V and 2 from J, leaving 12 bases between them. Looked up from germline, CDR1 is SGHDT and CDR2 is YYEEEE. CDR3 residues: CASSLTRGANYGYTF. CDR3 sequence (DNA): TGTGCCAGCAGCTTGACGAGGGGCGCGAACTATGGCTACACCTTC.

This chain connects TRBV5-1 to TRBJ2-7, with D hard to call. The V end was cut by 1 base, the J end by 2 bases, with 7 bases between. The CDR3 consists of 13 residues. Germline assignment: CDR1 SGHRS and CDR2 YFSETQ. CDR3: CASSLSSTYEQYF. The CDR3 coding sequence is TGCGCCAGCAGCTTGAGCAGTACCTACGAGCAGTACTTC.

This chain uses TRBV6-2 or TRBV6-3 with TRBJ2-7, with TRBD2 matching over 10 bases. The V gene end was trimmed by 5 bases and the J gene end by 3 bases; junction bases not matched to a gene: 7. The CDR3 covers 15 residues. CDR1 is MNHEY and CDR2 is SVGEGT in the germline V gene. CDR3 sequence: CASSKTSGVGYEQYF. CDR3 coding DNA: TGTGCCAGCAGTAAAACTAGCGGGGTAGGCTACGAGCAGTACTTC.

The rearrangement uses TRBV4-1 and TRBJ1-1; maybe TRBD1 (5 bases). V lost 4 bases to trimming and J lost 10 bases, with 22 bases between them. The CDR3 loop spans 15 amino acids. Germline V gene lookup returns CDR1 MGHRA and CDR2 YSYEKL. CDR3 sequence reads: CASSPSPAPGGGAFF. The DNA for the CDR3 is TGCGCCAGCAGCCCCTCCCCCGCCCCGGGCGGGGGAGCTTTCTTT.